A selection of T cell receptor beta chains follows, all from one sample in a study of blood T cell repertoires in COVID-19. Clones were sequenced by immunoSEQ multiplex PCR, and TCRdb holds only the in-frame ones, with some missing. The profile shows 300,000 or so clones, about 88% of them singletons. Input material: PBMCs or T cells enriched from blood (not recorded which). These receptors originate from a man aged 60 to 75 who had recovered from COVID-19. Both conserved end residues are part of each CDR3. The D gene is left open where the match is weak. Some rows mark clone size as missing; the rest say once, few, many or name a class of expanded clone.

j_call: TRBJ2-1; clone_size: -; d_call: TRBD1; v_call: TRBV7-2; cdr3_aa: CASSWGTGNEQFF; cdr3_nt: TGTGCCAGCAGCTGGGGGACAGGGAATGAGCAGTTCTTC
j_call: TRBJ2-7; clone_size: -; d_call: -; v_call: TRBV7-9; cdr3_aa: CASGGLLYEQYF; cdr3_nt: TGTGCCAGCGGGGGACTTCTCTACGAGCAGTACTTC
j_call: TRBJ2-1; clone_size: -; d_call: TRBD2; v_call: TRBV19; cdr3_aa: CASSFSGASGGHNEQFF; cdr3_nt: TGTGCCAGTAGTTTCTCCGGGGCTAGCGGGGGTCACAATGAGCAGTTCTTC
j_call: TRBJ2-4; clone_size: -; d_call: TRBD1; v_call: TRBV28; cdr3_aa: CASGQGIAKNIQYF; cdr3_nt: TGTGCCAGCGGACAGGGCATAGCCAAAAACATTCAGTACTTC
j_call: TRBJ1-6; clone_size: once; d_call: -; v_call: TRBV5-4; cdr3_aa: CASSLEQVDSPLHF; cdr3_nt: TGTGCCAGCAGCTTGGAACAAGTTGATTCACCCCTCCACTTT
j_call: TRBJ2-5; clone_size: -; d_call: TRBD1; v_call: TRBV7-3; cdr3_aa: CASSRDRAETQYF; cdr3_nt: TGTGCCAGCAGCCGGGACAGGGCGGAGACCCAGTACTTC
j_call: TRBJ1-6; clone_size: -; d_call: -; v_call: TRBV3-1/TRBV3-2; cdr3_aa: CASSQVEGFGSPLHF; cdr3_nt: TGTGCCAGCAGCCAAGTGGAGGGTTTCGGTTCACCCCTCCACTTT
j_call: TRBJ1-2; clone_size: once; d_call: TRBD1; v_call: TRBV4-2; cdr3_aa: CASSQSGQLNYGYTF; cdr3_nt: TGTGCCAGCAGCCAGTCGGGACAGCTTAACTATGGCTACACCTTC
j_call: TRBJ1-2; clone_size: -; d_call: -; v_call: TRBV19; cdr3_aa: CASSIGRERTNYGYTF; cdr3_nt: TGTGCCAGTAGTATCGGTCGGGAGCGAACCAACTATGGCTACACCTTC
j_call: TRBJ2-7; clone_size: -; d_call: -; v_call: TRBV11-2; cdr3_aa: CASSVGGAYEQYF; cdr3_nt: TGTGCCAGCAGCGTGGGGGGAGCCTACGAGCAGTACTTC
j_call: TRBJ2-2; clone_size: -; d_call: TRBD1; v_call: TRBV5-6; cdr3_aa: CASSKTGPNTGELFF; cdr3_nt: TGTGCCAGCAGCAAGACAGGGCCGAACACCGGGGAGCTGTTTTTT
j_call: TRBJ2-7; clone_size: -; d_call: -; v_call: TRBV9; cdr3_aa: CASSVGSGLVYEQYF; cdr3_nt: TGTGCCAGCAGCGTAGGTTCGGGGTTAGTGTACGAGCAGTACTTC
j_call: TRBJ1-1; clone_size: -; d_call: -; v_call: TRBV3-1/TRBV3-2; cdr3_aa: CASSQVSGVGTEAFF; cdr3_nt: TGTGCCAGCAGCCAAGTTTCCGGGGTGGGAACTGAAGCTTTCTTT
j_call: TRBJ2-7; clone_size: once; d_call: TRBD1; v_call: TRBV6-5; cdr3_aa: CASSSPGTGASEQYF; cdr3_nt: TGTGCCAGCAGTTCTCCTGGGACAGGGGCCTCCGAGCAGTACTTC
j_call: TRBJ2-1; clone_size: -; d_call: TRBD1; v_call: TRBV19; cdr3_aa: CASTPWGGQGVFDEQFF; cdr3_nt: TGTGCCAGTACCCCTTGGGGTGGACAGGGGGTTTTCGATGAGCAGTTCTTC
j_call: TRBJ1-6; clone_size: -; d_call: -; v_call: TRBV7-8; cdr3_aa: CASRQHFGGDSPLHF; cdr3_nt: TGTGCCAGCAGACAACATTTTGGAGGGGATTCACCCCTCCACTTT
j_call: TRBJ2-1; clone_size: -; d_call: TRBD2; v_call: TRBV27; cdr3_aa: CASSYGTSGSAEQFF; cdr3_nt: TGTGCCAGCAGTTACGGGACTAGCGGGAGTGCTGAGCAGTTCTTC
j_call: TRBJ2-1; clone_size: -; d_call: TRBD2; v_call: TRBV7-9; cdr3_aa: CASSPDGGAFNEQFF; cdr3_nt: TGTGCCAGCAGCCCCGACGGGGGGGCCTTCAATGAGCAGTTCTTC
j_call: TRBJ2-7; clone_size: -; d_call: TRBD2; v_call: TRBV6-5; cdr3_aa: CASNLAGVENEQYF; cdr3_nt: TGTGCCAGCAATCTAGCGGGAGTGGAGAACGAGCAGTACTTC
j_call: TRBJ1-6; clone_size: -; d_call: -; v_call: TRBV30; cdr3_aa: CACHGTSSYNSPLHF; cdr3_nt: TGTGCCTGCCATGGTACGAGCTCCTATAATTCACCCCTCCACTTT
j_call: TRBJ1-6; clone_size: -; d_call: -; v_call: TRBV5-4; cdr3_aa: CASSLDRVNSPLHF; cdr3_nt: TGTGCCAGCAGCTTGGACAGGGTAAATTCACCCCTCCACTTT
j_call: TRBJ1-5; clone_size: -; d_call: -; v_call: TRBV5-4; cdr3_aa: CASSLSGGQPQHF; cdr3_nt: TGTGCCAGCAGCTTATCGGGGGGCCAGCCCCAGCATTTT
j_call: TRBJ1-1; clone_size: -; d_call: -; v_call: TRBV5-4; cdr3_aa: CASSADGVSAFF; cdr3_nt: TGTGCCAGCAGCGCGGACGGGGTGTCAGCTTTCTTT
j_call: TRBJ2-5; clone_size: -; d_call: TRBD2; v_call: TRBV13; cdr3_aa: CASSLEASGRGETQYF; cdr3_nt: TGTGCCAGCAGCTTAGAGGCTAGCGGGAGAGGAGAGACCCAGTACTTC
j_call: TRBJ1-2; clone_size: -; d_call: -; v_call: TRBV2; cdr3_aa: CASSEFSGYGYTF; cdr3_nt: TGTGCCAGCAGTGAATTTTCAGGCTATGGCTACACCTTC
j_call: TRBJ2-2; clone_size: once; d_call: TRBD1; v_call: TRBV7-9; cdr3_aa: CASSSGQGASELFF; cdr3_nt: TGTGCCAGCAGCTCCGGACAGGGGGCGTCGGAGCTGTTTTTT
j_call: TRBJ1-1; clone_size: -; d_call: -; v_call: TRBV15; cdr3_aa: CATSRGPANTEAFF; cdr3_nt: TGTGCCACCAGCAGGGGGCCGGCGAACACTGAAGCTTTCTTT
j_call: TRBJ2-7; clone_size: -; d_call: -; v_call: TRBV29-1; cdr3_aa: CSIFVRNYEQYF; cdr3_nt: TGCAGCATCTTCGTCAGGAACTACGAGCAGTACTTC
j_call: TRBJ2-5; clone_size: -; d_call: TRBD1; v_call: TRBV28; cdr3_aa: CASSFSGTAQETQYF; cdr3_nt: TGTGCCAGCAGTTTCTCCGGGACAGCACAAGAGACCCAGTACTTC
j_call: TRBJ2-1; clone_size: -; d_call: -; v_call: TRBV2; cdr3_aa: CASTDTIYNEQFF; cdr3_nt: TGTGCCAGCACGGACACCATTTACAATGAGCAGTTCTTC
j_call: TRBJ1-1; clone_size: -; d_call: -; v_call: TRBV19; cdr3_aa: CASKVQGQDMNTEAFF; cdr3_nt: TGTGCCAGTAAGGTACAGGGACAAGACATGAACACTGAAGCTTTCTTT
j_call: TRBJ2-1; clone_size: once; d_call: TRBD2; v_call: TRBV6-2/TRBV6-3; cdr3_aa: CASIPSGRRVNEQFF; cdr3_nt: TGTGCCAGCATCCCTAGCGGCCGGCGGGTGAATGAGCAGTTCTTC
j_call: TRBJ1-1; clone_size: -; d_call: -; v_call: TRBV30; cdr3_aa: CAWRLRFQGGEAFF; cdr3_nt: TGTGCCTGGAGATTACGCTTTCAAGGGGGTGAAGCTTTCTTT
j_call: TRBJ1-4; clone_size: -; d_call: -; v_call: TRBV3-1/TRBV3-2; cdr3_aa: CASSQLGGATNEKLFF; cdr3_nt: TGTGCCAGCAGCCAACTTGGGGGGGCAACTAATGAAAAACTGTTTTTT
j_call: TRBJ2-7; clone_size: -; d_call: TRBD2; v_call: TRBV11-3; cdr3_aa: CASSFSSGSSYEQYF; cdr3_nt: TGTGCCAGCAGCTTCTCTAGCGGTAGCTCCTACGAGCAGTACTTC
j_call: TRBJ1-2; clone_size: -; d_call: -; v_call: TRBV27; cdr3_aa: CASSLGQDSYGYTF; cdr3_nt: TGTGCCAGCAGTTTAGGGCAGGACTCCTATGGCTACACCTTC
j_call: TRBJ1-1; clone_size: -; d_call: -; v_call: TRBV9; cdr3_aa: CASSRDRNTEAFF; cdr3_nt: TGTGCCAGCAGCCGAGACAGGAACACTGAAGCTTTCTTT